The present T cell receptor beta chain was sequenced within a study of response to subunit inactivated influenza vaccine. TCRdb called the RT-PCR reads again in MiXCR, with one record for every CDR3 protein. The sample holds roughly 700,000 distinct CDR3 sequences, approximately 13% seen once. Study-level results: Researchers suggested that each seasonal influenza vaccination recruits few new T cells.

This clonotype was counted between two and nine times. Its antigen is unidentified. CDR1 is MDHEN and CDR2 is SYDVKM in the germline V gene. The CDR3 runs to 14 residues. The ends were cut back, 4 bases at V and 7 bases at J, with 17 bases in the middle. The sequencing used PBMCs from blood, collected less than 15 days before vaccination. This TCR derives from a man aged 45-65 years who received an inactivated influenza vaccine. The rearrangement uses TRBV28 and TRBJ2-7; TRBD2 might be the D (6 bases). The CDR3 spells CASSSTRPPGEQYF. The CDR3 nucleotides read TGTGCCAGCAGTTCGACTAGGCCCCCGGGGGAGCAGTACTTC.